This TCR beta chain was found in a study of blood T cell repertoires in COVID-19. Background on the study: The origin of the acute and convalescent COVID-19 samples was the United States, Italy and Spain.

Only in-frame clones appear in the TCRdb table, and some are missing; sequencing was by immunoSEQ multiplex PCR. This sample has under 200,000 clones, with approximately 83% found just once. The V gene end was trimmed by 1 base and the J gene end by 1 base; junction bases not matched to a gene: 3. CDR3 size: 17 residues. Germline V gene data show CDR1 as SGHTA and CDR2 as FQGNSA. The chain joins TRBV7-2 to TRBJ2-2; 10 bases line up with TRBD2. Sequenced: peripheral blood. The origin of this receptor is a human donor in a cohort sampled during active COVID-19. CDR3 sequence (DNA): TGTGCCAGCAGCTTAGTCGCTAGCGGGGGGAACACCGGGGAGCTGTTTTTT. This translates into CASSLVASGGNTGELFF.